The 8 T cell receptor beta chains below come from one sample, sequenced in a study of cytomegalovirus exposure and HLA in healthy donors. Libraries were prepared by immunoSEQ multiplex PCR; TCRdb keeps only in-frame clonotypes and omits some of them. The sample has some 100,000 clones; about 83% are singletons. The sample comprised PBMCs. The receptors were sampled from a man in his late teens or twenties in good health and CMV-seronegative.

The CDR3 DNA is TGTGCCAGCAGTGTAGGGGGCTCTTCCTACGAGCAGTACTTC. Its protein product is CASSVGGSSYEQYF. The rearrangement links TRBV6-1 to TRBJ2-7; 7 bases are shared with TRBD1. Germline trimming cut 4 bases from V and 1 base from J; bases unmatched to any gene: 4. The V gene's germline CDR1 is MNHNS and CDR2 SASEGT. The CDR3 runs to 14 residues.

This chain connects TRBV7-9 to TRBJ1-1; the D gene is possibly TRBD1 (6 bases). This CDR3 comprises 16 residues. Germline V lookup: CDR1 SEHNR, CDR2 FQNEAQ (reference sequence). Trimming removed 0 bases from V and 5 bases from J, with 16 bases in between. CDR3 sequence (DNA): TGTGCCAGCAGCTTAGCGGAGCCAGGGACAAGGACTGAAGCTTTCTTT. This sequence encodes CASSLAEPGTRTEAFF.

The genes are TRBV19 and TRBJ2-4; 8 bases map to TRBD1. Germline V CDR1 and CDR2: LNHDA, SQIVND (reference sequence). The CDR3 sequence is 15 residues long. Germline trimming cut 6 bases from V and 4 bases from J; bases unmatched to any gene: 8. The CDR3 loop reads CASSEPGQGKNIQYF. CDR3 DNA sequence: TGTGCCAGTAGCGAACCAGGACAGGGAAAAAACATTCAGTACTTC.

The chain uses TRBV6-5 and TRBJ1-2, with a weak D call TRBD1 (6 bases). This CDR3 spans 13 amino acids. V was pared by 6 bases and J by 7 bases, with 15 bases between. Germline V gives CDR1 MNHEY, CDR2 SVGAGI. The CDR3 coding sequence is TGTGCCAGCAGCTCGACAGGTTATGGTGGCTACACCTTC. Its translation: CASSSTGYGGYTF.

This clone was counted between two and nine times. The chain employs TRBV12-5 and TRBJ1-5; no reliable D call. Per germline, CDR1 LGHNT and CDR2 FRNRAP. The germline V and J ends were trimmed by 6 bases and 4 bases, with 10 bases remaining between them. There are 13 residues in the CDR3. The DNA of the CDR3 is TGTGCTAGTGGCCCGGCGGGTAATCAGCCCCAGCATTTT. Its protein product is CASGPAGNQPQHF.

This chain connects TRBV6-5 to TRBJ2-1; 7 bases are shared with TRBD2. The germline V gene encodes CDR1 MNHEY and CDR2 SVGAGI. Trimming took 7 bases from V and 3 from J; bases not matched to a gene: 3. The CDR3 covers 13 residues. Here the CDR3 DNA reads TGTGCCAGCAAAGCGGGGAGCTACAATGAGCAGTTCTTC. Translation: CASKAGSYNEQFF.

The J gene is TRBJ1-5, the V gene TRBV19; 11 bases fit TRBD1. V trimming: 1 base; J trimming: 2 bases; junction bases outside the gene matches: 1. Germline lookup yields CDR1 LNHDA and CDR2 SQIVND (reference sequence). The CDR3 covers 16 residues. This CDR3 reads CASSIGTGGGNQPQHF. CDR3 nucleotide sequence: TGTGCCAGTAGTATAGGGACAGGGGGCGGCAATCAGCCCCAGCATTTT. Full variable domain (missing parts from reference TRBV19 and TRBJ1-5): DGGITQSPKYLFRKEGQNVTLSCEQNLNHDAMYWYRQDPGQGLRLIYYSQIVNDFQKGDIAEGYSVSREKKESFPLTVTSAQKNPTAFYLCASSIGTGGGNQPQHFGDGTRLSIL.

The rearrangement joins TRBV9 to TRBJ2-2; 7 bases line up with TRBD1. Germline V lookup: CDR1 SGDLS, CDR2 YYNGEE. This CDR3 has 17 residues. V shed 3 bases, J shed 0 bases, and the junction held 8 bases outside the gene matches. DNA for the CDR3: TGTGCCAGCAGCGGACGAACAGGGGTATCGAACACCGGGGAGCTGTTTTTT. The encoded protein is CASSGRTGVSNTGELFF.